This is a list of T cell receptor beta chains from one sample in a study of OX40 agonist ivuxolimab in advanced cancers. Measured with immunoSEQ multiplex PCR; TCRdb has only the in-frame clones, and not every one. The data hold tens of thousands of clones, with roughly 90% observed a single time. Specimen: CD4+ or CD8+ T cells sorted from blood, collected in a trial of the OX40 agonist ivuxolimab. These receptors originate from an adult with an advanced solid tumor such as melanoma, head and neck, liver or kidney cancer. Each CDR3 is given with its conserved first and last residue.

J gene,V gene,CDR3 protein
TRBJ2-1,TRBV28,CASRTLAGGLYNEQFF
TRBJ2-7,TRBV27,CASSLGGIPGAYEQYF
TRBJ2-1,TRBV7-3,CASSLGGKTYNEQFF
TRBJ2-7,TRBV18,CASSPGLQSEQYF
TRBJ2-2,TRBV11-1,CASSLGLVGPNTGELFF
TRBJ2-7,TRBV5-1,CASSLAGQAYEQYF
TRBJ2-5,TRBV4-1,CASSQDNANRETQYF
TRBJ2-1,TRBV19,CASRVGQGREQFF
TRBJ2-7,TRBV28,CASTLGAAHYEQYF
TRBJ2-7,TRBV11-1,CASSFGTTGAYEQYF
TRBJ2-7,TRBV6-1,CASSGTGFEQYF
TRBJ2-7,TRBV11-2,CASSLEAGGLAEQYF
TRBJ1-3,TRBV29-1,CSVGKGQGLMVGNTIYF
TRBJ1-2,TRBV6-5,CASRATGQKAYGYTF
TRBJ2-7,TRBV5-8,CASSLGLAGAYEQYF
TRBJ2-1,TRBV2,CASRTSGRQGEQFF